This T cell receptor beta chain was identified in a study of T cells in Graves' hyperthyroidism and ophthalmopathy. It was RNA transcripts that yielded the amplified TCR beta CDR3 regions. The HTBI primer set was used in a first-round RT-PCR of the TCR CDR3. TCRdb itself ran the multiplex PCR reads through MiXCR, one entry per CDR3 protein. The sample shows around 430,000 distinct CDR3 sequences, around 14% of them seen only once. V gave up 0 bases and J gave up 7 bases, with 13 bases separating them. Germline CDR1 is MNHEY and CDR2 is SVGAGI. There are 14 residues in the CDR3. The sequenced sample consisted of blood. The source of this sequence is a young woman with Graves' hyperthyroidism. This chain joins TRBV6-5 and TRBJ2-7, with D possibly being TRBD1 or TRBD2 (5 bases each). CDR3 protein: CASSYSGTLGEQYF. DNA of the CDR3: TGTGCCAGCAGTTACTCCGGGACCTTAGGGGAGCAGTACTTC.